Listed here are 18 T cell receptor beta chains from one sample, sequenced in a study of blood T cell repertoires in COVID-19. TCRdb keeps only in-frame clones here, not all; method: immunoSEQ multiplex PCR. This sample carries hundreds of thousands of clones, roughly nine tenths of them seen once, and the ten largest clones take roughly 7.4%. Sequencing was performed on peripheral blood. The source is a woman between 45 and 65 years old with COVID-19, enrolled during active disease.

The chain is built from TRBV10-2 and TRBJ2-1; D is undetermined. Germline CDR1 is WSHSY and CDR2 is SAAADI. The CDR3 totals 11 residues. Trimming cost V 8 bases and J 12 bases, with 14 bases left between them. The CDR3 spells CASGDGPGQFF. The CDR3 DNA sequence: TGCGCCAGCGGAGATGGCCCCGGGCAGTTCTTC.

This chain uses TRBV30 with TRBJ2-5; no definite D call. Trimming left V 1 base short and J 2 bases short, with 8 bases between. The V gene's germline CDR1 is GTSNPN and CDR2 SVGIG (reference sequence). This CDR3 contains 13 residues. CDR3 sequence: CAWSGLLQETQYF. CDR3 DNA: TGTGCCTGGAGTGGACTGCTGCAAGAGACCCAGTACTTC.

The rearrangement uses TRBV10-3 and TRBJ1-4; D gene uncertain. Between the trimmed V and J ends, which lost 0 bases and 8 bases, there was a span of 13 bases. The germline CDR1 and CDR2 sequences are ENHRY and SYGVKD. CDR3 length: 15 amino acids. As DNA, the CDR3 is TGTGCCATCAGTGAGTCGTGGCAGGTTACCGAAAAACTGTTTTTT. Translated, it gives CAISESWQVTEKLFF.

This clone was seen a single time. This chain connects TRBV5-4 to TRBJ2-7; 12 bases fit TRBD2. Germline V gives CDR1 SGHNT, CDR2 YYREEE (reference sequence). Trimming removed 2 bases from V and 0 bases from J; junction bases left unmatched: 0. The CDR3 runs 15 residues. In DNA, the CDR3 is TGTGCCAGCAGCTTACTAGCGGGGGGCTCCTACGAGCAGTACTTC. Translated, it gives CASSLLAGGSYEQYF.

The chain combines TRBV10-3 with TRBJ1-4; TRBD1 might be the D (6 bases). This CDR3 region has 14 residues. CDR1 ENHRY and CDR2 SYGVKD come from the germline V gene. The V and J ends lost 5 bases and 4 bases respectively, with 11 bases between them. In DNA form, the CDR3 reads TGTGCCATCAGTCCGAACAGGGATAATGAAAAACTGTTTTTT. This codes for CAISPNRDNEKLFF.

J is TRBJ1-6 and V is TRBV3-1 (or the pseudogene TRBV3-2); D remains ambiguous. This CDR3 is 15 amino acids long. Germline assignment: CDR1 LGHDT and CDR2 YNNKEL (reference sequence). V shed 0 bases and J shed 9 bases, with 12 bases lying between them. CDR3 sequence reads: CASSQDPAGSSPLHF. The CDR3 DNA follows: TGTGCCAGCAGCCAAGATCCCGCAGGAAGTTCACCCCTCCACTTT.

The V call is TRBV5-6, the J call TRBJ2-2, with 7 positions matching TRBD1. The CDR3 loop spans 15 amino acids. Germline CDR1 reads SGHDT; CDR2 reads YYEEEE. V was clipped by 5 bases and J by 2 bases; unmatched bases: 6. CDR3 sequence (DNA): TGTGCCAGCAGTCCACAGGGGATTAACACCGGGGAGCTGTTTTTT. This gives the protein CASSPQGINTGELFF. The whole variable domain, filled in from reference TRBV5-6 and TRBJ2-2, reads DAGVTQSPTHLIKTRGQQVTLRCSPKSGHDTVSWYQQALGQGPQFIFQYYEEEERQRGNFPDRFSGHQFPNYSSELNVNALLLGDSALYLCASSPQGINTGELFFGEGSRLTVL.

The J gene is TRBJ1-2, the V gene TRBV5-1; no clear D gene. Trimming took 2 bases from V and 2 from J, leaving 7 bases between them. The germline V gene encodes CDR1 SGHRS and CDR2 YFSETQ. The CDR3 contains 13 residues. Here the CDR3 reads CASSLVENYGYTF. CDR3 DNA: TGCGCCAGCAGCTTAGTGGAGAACTATGGCTACACCTTC.

The rearrangement uses TRBV24-1 and TRBJ2-5, with 8 bases that match TRBD1. Germline trimming cut 5 bases from V and 5 bases from J; bases unmatched to any gene: 9. Germline CDR1 and CDR2: KGHDR and SFDVKD. There are 15 residues in the CDR3. CDR3 bases: TGTGCCACCAGTGTAATGGCAGGGGGCACGGAGACCCAGTACTTC. Translating it yields CATSVMAGGTETQYF.

The chain is built from TRBV6-5 and TRBJ2-5; possibly TRBD1 for D (5 bases). Germline V gives CDR1 MNHEY, CDR2 SVGAGI. The V end was cut by 8 bases, the J end by 1 base, with 8 bases between. The CDR3 runs to 12 residues. CDR3 coding DNA: TGTGCCAGCGCCGACAGCCAAGAGACCCAGTACTTC. It encodes CASADSQETQYF.

J is TRBJ1-5 and V is TRBV2; 7 nucleotides align to TRBD1. Germline V CDR1 and CDR2: SNHLY, FYNNEI. The CDR3 length is 14 residues. Trimming removed 6 bases from V and 6 bases from J; junction bases left unmatched: 8. The CDR3 DNA is TGTGCCAGCAGGGAACGACAGGGCAGTCAGCCCCAGCATTTT. Protein product: CASRERQGSQPQHF.

The rearrangement joins TRBV27 to TRBJ2-1; 9 bases match TRBD2. CDR1 is MNHEY, CDR2 SMNVEV, per germline (reference sequence). This CDR3 region has 15 residues. The trim removed 2 bases at V and 2 bases at J, leaving 1 base unmatched. The CDR3 loop reads CASSLAGGPYNEQFF. In DNA, the CDR3 is TGTGCCAGCAGTTTAGCGGGGGGGCCCTACAATGAGCAGTTCTTC.

The chain carries TRBV5-1 and TRBJ2-7; D remains ambiguous. The CDR3 has 14 amino acids. Deletions cut 0 bases from V and 1 base from J, with 8 bases between. CDR1 SGHRS and CDR2 YFSETQ come from the germline V gene. CDR3 DNA: TGCGCCAGCAGCTTGGCGCAGGTATCCTACGAGCAGTACTTC. As protein: CASSLAQVSYEQYF.

The gene calls are TRBV10-3 and TRBJ1-2; D unresolved. V was pared by 4 bases and J by 2 bases, with 5 bases between. In germline, CDR1 is ENHRY, CDR2 SYGVKD. This CDR3 is 12 amino acids long. The CDR3 loop is CAISAENYGYTF. CDR3 sequence (DNA): TGTGCCATCAGTGCGGAGAACTATGGCTACACCTTC.

The CDR3 is CASSPARGRDGYTF. The CDR3 nucleotides are TGTGCCAGCTCACCGGCCAGGGGGCGCGATGGCTACACCTTC. The chain joins TRBV18 to TRBJ1-2; 8 nucleotides agree with TRBD1. The CDR3 is made up of 14 amino acids. The V segment lost 3 bases and the J segment 6 bases; nucleotides outside the gene matches: 6. From germline, CDR1 is KGHSH and CDR2 LQKENI.

The rearrangement links TRBV3-1 (or the pseudogene TRBV3-2) to TRBJ2-7; weak D call: TRBD2 (5 bases). V was shortened by 1 base and J by 4 bases, with 17 bases between the two germline ends. The CDR3 runs to 16 residues. Looked up from germline, CDR1 is LGHDT and CDR2 is YNNKEL (reference sequence). The CDR3 region is CASSQGSSPGIYEQYF. The CDR3 DNA reads as TGTGCCAGCAGCCAAGGCTCTAGCCCAGGTATTTACGAGCAGTACTTC.

The chain joins TRBV2 to TRBJ2-7; TRBD2 agrees at 8 bases. Trimming cost V 6 bases and J 6 bases; bases outside gene matches: 16. The CDR3 length is 16 residues. The germline V gene has CDR1 SNHLY and CDR2 FYNNEI. The chain's CDR3 is CASSMVGRGAPREQYF. CDR3 in DNA: TGTGCCAGCAGCATGGTGGGGCGGGGGGCCCCTCGCGAGCAGTACTTC.

The chain combines TRBV29-1 with TRBJ2-7, with 7 nucleotides matching TRBD1. The CDR3 has 11 amino acids. CDR1 is SQVTM, CDR2 ANQGSEA, per germline. Trimming at V came to 6 bases and at J to 9 bases, leaving 8 bases not matched to a gene. CDR3 coding DNA: TGCAGCGTATTAACAGGGGAAGTGCAGTACTTC. As protein: CSVLTGEVQYF.